The 7 T cell receptor beta chains presented below share a single source sample, sequenced in a study of vaccination effects on CD4 cells after COVID-19. Which antigens these TCRs recognize remains unknown. Assay: immunoSEQ multiplex PCR; the TCRdb copy retains only in-frame clones and omits some. Of 30,000 to 40,000 clones listed, around 75% were seen once; the top ten hold under 8%. The culture ran for nine to eleven days, and then CD4+ T cells were isolated. The infection with SARS-CoV-2 (confirmed by PCR) occurred in this person between March and December 2020. Participants received two doses of either the BNT162b2 or mRNA-1273 vaccine. The sample in question was CD4+ T cells from PBMCs cultured without peptide, obtained after COVID-19 vaccination. These receptor sequences come from a human donor who had a prior SARS-CoV-2 infection.

This chain joins TRBV18 and TRBJ2-1, with 9 bases fitting TRBD2. Trimming took 3 bases from V and 10 from J; bases not matched to a gene: 13. The CDR3 length is 16 residues. Germline CDR1 and CDR2: KGHSH and LQKENI. CDR3 bases: TGTGCCAGCTCACCTCCCGGGGTAGCGGGAGAAGTAGAGCAGTTCTTC. It specifies CASSPPGVAGEVEQFF.

The chain carries TRBV7-2 and TRBJ2-1, with 11 bases that match TRBD2. Germline V gene sequence: CDR1 SGHTA, CDR2 FQGNSA. The CDR3 sequence is 22 residues long. After removal of 0 bases from V and 2 bases from J, the junction contained 18 bases not matched to a gene. This CDR3 reads CASSLASVLAGGPSFPYNEQFF. CDR3 nucleotides: TGTGCCAGCAGCTTAGCGTCTGTGTTAGCGGGAGGGCCTTCGTTCCCCTACAATGAGCAGTTCTTC. Supplemented by reference TRBV7-2 and TRBJ2-1, the full variable domain reads GAGVSQSPSNKVTEKGKDVELRCDPISGHTALYWYRQSLGQGLEFLIYFQGNSAPDKSGLPSDRFSAERTGGSVSTLTIQRTQQEDSAVYLCASSLASVLAGGPSFPYNEQFFGPGTRLTVL.

This clone was picked up a small number of times. The J gene is TRBJ1-1, the V gene TRBV7-9; TRBD1 agrees at 10 bases. The CDR3 is made up of 15 amino acids. The V segment lost 5 bases and the J segment 5 bases; nucleotides outside the gene matches: 8. The V gene's germline CDR1 is SEHNR and CDR2 FQNEAQ (reference sequence). The CDR3 spells CASSTRQGAYTEAFF. The CDR3 DNA reads as TGTGCCAGCAGCACACGACAGGGGGCTTATACTGAAGCTTTCTTT.

V usage is TRBV7-8 and J usage is TRBJ2-3, with 10 positions matching TRBD2. Germline trimming cut 1 base from V and 5 bases from J; bases unmatched to any gene: 3. Germline lookup yields CDR1 SGHVS and CDR2 FQNEAQ. This CDR3 is 15 amino acids long. In DNA form, the CDR3 reads TGTGCCAGCAGCTTAGAAGCGGGAGGGCTAGATACGCAGTATTTT. Its translation: CASSLEAGGLDTQYF.

This clone has just a few counts. V is TRBV9 and J is TRBJ1-5; no clear D. CDR3 length: 14 amino acids. Deletions cut 0 bases from V and 4 bases from J, with 8 bases between. Germline CDR1 SGDLS, CDR2 YYNGEE. The DNA for the CDR3 is TGTGCCAGCAGCGTAGAACCTACTAATCAGCCCCAGCATTTT. This encodes CASSVEPTNQPQHF. Full variable domain (rest looked up from reference TRBV9 and TRBJ1-5): DSGVTQTPKHLITATGQRVTLRCSPRSGDLSVYWYQQSLDQGLQFLIQYYNGEERAKGNILERFSAQQFPDLHSELNLSSLELGDSALYFCASSVEPTNQPQHFGDGTRLSIL.

This chain joins TRBV11-3 and TRBJ1-1, with D perhaps TRBD1 (6 bases). With 0 bases removed from V and 6 bases from J, the gap between germline ends came to 14 bases. The CDR3 runs 15 residues. The V gene's germline CDR1 is SGHNT and CDR2 YENEEA. DNA for the CDR3: TGTGCCAGCAGCTTAGATATATTCAGGGGAGCTGAAGCTTTCTTT. Amino acid sequence: CASSLDIFRGAEAFF.

This clone is termed medium-sized (0.01 to 0.1%). The chain joins TRBV30 to TRBJ2-7; D not resolved. The CDR3 is 13 residues long. V gave up 4 bases and J gave up 2 bases, with 12 bases separating them. Germline CDR1 is GTSNPN and CDR2 is SVGIG (reference sequence). Here the CDR3 DNA reads TGTGCCTGGACCCGGGCCAGAACCTACGAGCAGTACTTC. Translating gives CAWTRARTYEQYF.